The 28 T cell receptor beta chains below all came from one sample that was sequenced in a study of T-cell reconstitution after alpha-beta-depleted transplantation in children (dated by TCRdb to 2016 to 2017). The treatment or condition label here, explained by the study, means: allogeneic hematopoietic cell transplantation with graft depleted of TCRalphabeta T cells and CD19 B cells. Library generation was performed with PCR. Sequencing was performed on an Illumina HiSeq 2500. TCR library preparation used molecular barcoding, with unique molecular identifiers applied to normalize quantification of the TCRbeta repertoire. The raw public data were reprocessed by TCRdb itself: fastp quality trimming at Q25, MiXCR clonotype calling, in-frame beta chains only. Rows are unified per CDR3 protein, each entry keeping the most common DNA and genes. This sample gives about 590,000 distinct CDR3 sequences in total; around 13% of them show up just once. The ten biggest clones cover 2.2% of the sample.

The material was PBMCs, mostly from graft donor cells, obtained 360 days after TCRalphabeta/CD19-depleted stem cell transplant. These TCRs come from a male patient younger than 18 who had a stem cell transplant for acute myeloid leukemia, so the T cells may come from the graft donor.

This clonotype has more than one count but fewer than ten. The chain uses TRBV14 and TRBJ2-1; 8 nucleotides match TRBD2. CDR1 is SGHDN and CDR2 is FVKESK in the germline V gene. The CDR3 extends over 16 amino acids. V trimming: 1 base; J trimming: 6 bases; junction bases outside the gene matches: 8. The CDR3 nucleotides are TGTGCCAGCAGCCAAGCCTCGAGACTAGCGAGCAATGAGCAGTTCTTC. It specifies CASSQASRLASNEQFF. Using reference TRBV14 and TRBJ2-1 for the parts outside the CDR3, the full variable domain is EAGVTQFPSHSVIEKGQTVTLRCDPISGHDNLYWYRRVMGKEIKFLLHFVKESKQDESGMPNNRFLAERTGGTYSTLKVQPAELEDSGVYFCASSQASRLASNEQFFGPGTRLTVL.

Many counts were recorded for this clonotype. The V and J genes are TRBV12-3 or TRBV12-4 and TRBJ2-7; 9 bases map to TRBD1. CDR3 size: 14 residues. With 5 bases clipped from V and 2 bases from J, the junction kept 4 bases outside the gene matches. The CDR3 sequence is CASSRTGAAYEQYF. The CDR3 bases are TGTGCCAGCAGTCGGACAGGGGCCGCCTACGAGCAGTACTTC.

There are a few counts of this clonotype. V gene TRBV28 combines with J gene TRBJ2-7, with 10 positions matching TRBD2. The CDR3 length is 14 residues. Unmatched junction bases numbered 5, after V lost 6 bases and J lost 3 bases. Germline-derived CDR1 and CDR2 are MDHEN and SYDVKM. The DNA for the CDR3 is TGTGCCAGCAGACTCCTAGCGGGAGACTACGAGCAGTACTTC. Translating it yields CASRLLAGDYEQYF.

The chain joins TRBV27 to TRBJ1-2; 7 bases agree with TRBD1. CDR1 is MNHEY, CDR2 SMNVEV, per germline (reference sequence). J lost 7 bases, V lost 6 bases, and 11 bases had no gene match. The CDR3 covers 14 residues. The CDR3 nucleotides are TGTGCCAGCAGCCCAACCTACAGGGGATCTGGCTACACCTTC. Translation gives CASSPTYRGSGYTF.

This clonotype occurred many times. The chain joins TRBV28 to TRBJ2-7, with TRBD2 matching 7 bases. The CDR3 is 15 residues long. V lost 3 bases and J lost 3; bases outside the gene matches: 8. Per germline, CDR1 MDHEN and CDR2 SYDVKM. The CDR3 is CASSFVAGPYYEQYF. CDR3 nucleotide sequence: TGTGCCAGCAGTTTCGTAGCGGGCCCCTACTACGAGCAGTACTTC.

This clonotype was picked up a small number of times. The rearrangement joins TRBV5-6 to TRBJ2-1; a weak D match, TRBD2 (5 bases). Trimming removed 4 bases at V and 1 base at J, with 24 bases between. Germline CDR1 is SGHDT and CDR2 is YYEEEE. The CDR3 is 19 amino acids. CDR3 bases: TGTGCCAGCAGCCCGGGGATGGCCGTACGAAGGTCTTCCTACAATGAGCAGTTCTTC. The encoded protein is CASSPGMAVRRSSYNEQFF. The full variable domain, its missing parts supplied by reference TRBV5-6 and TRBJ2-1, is DAGVTQSPTHLIKTRGQQVTLRCSPKSGHDTVSWYQQALGQGPQFIFQYYEEEERQRGNFPDRFSGHQFPNYSSELNVNALLLGDSALYLCASSPGMAVRRSSYNEQFFGPGTRLTVL.

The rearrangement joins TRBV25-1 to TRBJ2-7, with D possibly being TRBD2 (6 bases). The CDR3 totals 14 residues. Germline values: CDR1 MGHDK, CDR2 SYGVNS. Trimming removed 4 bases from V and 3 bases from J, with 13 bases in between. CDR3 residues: CASSGGGGDYEQYF. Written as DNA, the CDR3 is TGTGCCAGCAGTGGGGGAGGAGGGGACTACGAGCAGTACTTC.

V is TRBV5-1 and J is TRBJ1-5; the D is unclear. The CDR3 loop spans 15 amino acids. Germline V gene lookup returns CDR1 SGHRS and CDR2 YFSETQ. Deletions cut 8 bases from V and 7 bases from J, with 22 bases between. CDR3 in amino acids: CASSPGPSRGQPQHF. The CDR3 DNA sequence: TGCGCCAGTTCCCCGGGCCCCTCCCGAGGGCAGCCCCAGCATTTT.

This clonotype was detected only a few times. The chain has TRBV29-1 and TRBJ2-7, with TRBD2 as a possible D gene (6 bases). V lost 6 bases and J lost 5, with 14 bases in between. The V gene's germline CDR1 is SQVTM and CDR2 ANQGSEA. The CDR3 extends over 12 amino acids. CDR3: CSVTRTNNEQYF. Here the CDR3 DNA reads TGCAGCGTGACCCGGACTAATAACGAGCAGTACTTC.

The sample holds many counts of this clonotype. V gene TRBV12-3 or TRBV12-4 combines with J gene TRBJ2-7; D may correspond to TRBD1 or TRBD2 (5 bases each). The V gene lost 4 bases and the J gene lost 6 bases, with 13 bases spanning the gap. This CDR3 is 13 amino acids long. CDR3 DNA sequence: TGTGCCAGCAGTTCAGGGAGTTATAGCGAGCAGTACTTC. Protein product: CASSSGSYSEQYF.

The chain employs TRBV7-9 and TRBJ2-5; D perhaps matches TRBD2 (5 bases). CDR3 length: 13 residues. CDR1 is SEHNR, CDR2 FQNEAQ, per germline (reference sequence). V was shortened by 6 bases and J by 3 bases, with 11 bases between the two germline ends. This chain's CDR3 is CASRTLAKETQYF. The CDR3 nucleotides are TGTGCCAGCAGGACCCTAGCAAAAGAGACCCAGTACTTC. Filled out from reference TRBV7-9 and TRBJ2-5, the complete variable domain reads DTGVSQNPRHKITKRGQNVTFRCDPISEHNRLYWYRQTLGQGPEFLTYFQNEAQLEKSRLLSDRFSAERPKGSFSTLEIQRTEQGDSAMYLCASRTLAKETQYFGPGTRLLVL.

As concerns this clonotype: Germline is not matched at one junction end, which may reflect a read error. The CDR3 DNA follows: TGTGCCAGCAGTGAATCTGGAAACACCGTATATTTT. This encodes CASSESGNTVYF. The gene calls are TRBV12-3 or TRBV12-4 and TRBJ1-3; the D is unclear. The length of the CDR3 is 12 residues.

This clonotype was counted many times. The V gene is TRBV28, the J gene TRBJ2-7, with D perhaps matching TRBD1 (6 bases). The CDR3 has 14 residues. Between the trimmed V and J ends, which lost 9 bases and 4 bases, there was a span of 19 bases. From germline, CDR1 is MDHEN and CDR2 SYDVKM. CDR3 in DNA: TGTGCCAGTAACCAGGCCACAGGGCGGTACGAGCAGTACTTC. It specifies CASNQATGRYEQYF.

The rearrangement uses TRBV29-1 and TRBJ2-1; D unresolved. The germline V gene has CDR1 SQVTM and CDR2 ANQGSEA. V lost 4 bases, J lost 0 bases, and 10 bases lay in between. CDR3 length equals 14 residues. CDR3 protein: CSVGNGSSYNEQFF. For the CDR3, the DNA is TGCAGCGTTGGCAACGGTAGCTCCTACAATGAGCAGTTCTTC.

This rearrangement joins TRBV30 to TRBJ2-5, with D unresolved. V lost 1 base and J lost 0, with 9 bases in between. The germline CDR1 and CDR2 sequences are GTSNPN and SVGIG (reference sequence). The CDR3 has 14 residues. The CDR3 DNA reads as TGTGCCTGGAGTGGGTATACTTACCAAGAGACCCAGTACTTC. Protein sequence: CAWSGYTYQETQYF.

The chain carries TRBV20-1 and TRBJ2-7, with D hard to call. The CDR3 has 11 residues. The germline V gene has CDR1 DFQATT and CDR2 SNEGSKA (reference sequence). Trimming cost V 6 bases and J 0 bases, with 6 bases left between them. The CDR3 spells CSALLSYEQYF. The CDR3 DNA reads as TGCAGTGCGCTACTCTCCTACGAGCAGTACTTC.

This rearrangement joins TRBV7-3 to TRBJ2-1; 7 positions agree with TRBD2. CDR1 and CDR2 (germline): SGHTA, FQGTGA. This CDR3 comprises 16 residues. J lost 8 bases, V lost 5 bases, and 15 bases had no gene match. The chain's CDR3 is CASSVRLAGIRDEQFF. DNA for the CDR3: TGTGCCAGCAGCGTAAGACTAGCCGGGATCCGAGATGAGCAGTTCTTC.

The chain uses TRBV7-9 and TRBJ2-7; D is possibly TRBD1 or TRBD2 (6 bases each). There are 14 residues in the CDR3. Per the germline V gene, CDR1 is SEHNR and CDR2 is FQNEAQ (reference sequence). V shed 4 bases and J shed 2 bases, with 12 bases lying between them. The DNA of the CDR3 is TGTGCCAGCAGCTATGCTGGGGGGCCCTACGAGCAGTACTTC. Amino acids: CASSYAGGPYEQYF. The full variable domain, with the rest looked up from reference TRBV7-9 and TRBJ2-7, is DTGVSQNPRHKITKRGQNVTFRCDPISEHNRLYWYRQTLGQGPEFLTYFQNEAQLEKSRLLSDRFSAERPKGSFSTLEIQRTEQGDSAMYLCASSYAGGPYEQYFGPGTRLTVT.

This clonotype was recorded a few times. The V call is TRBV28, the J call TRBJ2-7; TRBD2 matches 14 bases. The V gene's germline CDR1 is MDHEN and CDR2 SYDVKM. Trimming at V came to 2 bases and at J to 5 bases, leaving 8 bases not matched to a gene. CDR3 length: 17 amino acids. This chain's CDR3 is CASSLRAGLAGVDEQYF. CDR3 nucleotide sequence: TGTGCCAGCAGTTTAAGGGCGGGACTAGCGGGAGTGGACGAGCAGTACTTC.

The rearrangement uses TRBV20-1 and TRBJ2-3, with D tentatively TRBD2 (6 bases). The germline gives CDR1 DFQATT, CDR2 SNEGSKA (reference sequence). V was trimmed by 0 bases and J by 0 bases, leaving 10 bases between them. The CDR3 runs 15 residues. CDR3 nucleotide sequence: TGCAGTGCTAGAGATCCTAGCGCCAGCACAGATACGCAGTATTTT. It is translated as CSARDPSASTDTQYF.

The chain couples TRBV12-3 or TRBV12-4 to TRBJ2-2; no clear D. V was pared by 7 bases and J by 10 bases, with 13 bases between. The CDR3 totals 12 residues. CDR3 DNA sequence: TGTGCCAGCACCCGGACGGGTGTGGAGCTGTTTTTT. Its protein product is CASTRTGVELFF.

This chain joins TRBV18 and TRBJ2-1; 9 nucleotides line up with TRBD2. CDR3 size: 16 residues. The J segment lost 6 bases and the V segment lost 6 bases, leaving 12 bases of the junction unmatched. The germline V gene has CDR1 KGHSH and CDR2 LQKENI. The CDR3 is CASSPGLAGLVNEQFF. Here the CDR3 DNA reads TGTGCCAGCTCTCCTGGTCTAGCGGGATTAGTCAATGAGCAGTTCTTC.

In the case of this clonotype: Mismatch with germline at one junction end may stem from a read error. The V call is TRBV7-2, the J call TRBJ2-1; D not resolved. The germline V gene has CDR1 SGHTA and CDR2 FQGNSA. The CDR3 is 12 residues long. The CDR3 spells CASSLVPLVGYF. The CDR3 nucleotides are TGTGCCAGCAGCTTAGTCCCCCTAGTTGGGTACTTC.

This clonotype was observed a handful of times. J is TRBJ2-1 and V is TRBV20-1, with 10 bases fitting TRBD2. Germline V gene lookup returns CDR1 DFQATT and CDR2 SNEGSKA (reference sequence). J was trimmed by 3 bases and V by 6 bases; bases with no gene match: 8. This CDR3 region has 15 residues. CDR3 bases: TGCAGTGCCAATCTAGCGGGGGTGGTCTACAATGAGCAGTTCTTC. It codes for CSANLAGVVYNEQFF.

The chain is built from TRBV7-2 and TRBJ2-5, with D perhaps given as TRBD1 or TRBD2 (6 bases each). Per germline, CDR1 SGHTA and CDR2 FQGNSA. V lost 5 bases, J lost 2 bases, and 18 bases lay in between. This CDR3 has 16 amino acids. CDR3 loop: CASSPRGAGEQETQYF. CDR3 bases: TGTGCCAGCAGCCCAAGGGGGGCAGGGGAGCAAGAGACCCAGTACTTC. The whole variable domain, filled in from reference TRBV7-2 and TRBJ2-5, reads GAGVSQSPSNKVTEKGKDVELRCDPISGHTALYWYRQSLGQGLEFLIYFQGNSAPDKSGLPSDRFSAERTGGSVSTLTIQRTQQEDSAVYLCASSPRGAGEQETQYFGPGTRLLVL.

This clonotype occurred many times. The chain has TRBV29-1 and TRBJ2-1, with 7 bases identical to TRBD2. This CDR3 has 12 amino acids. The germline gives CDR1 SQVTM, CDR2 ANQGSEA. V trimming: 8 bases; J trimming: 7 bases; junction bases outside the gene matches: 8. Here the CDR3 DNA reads TGCAGCCTTGGGGGGGTCAGAAATGAGCAGTTCTTC. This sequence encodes CSLGGVRNEQFF.

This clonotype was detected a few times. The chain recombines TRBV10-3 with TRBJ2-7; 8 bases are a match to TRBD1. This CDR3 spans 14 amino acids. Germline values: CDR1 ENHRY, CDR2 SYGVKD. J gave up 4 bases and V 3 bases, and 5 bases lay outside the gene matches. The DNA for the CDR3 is TGTGCCATCAGTGAAAGGGACAGGATGTACGAGCAGTACTTC. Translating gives CAISERDRMYEQYF.

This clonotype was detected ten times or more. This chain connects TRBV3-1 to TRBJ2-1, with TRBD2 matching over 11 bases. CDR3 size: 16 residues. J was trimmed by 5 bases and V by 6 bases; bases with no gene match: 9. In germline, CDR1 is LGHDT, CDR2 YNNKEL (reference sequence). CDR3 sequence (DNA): TGTGCCAGCAGGCGGATTCTAGCGGGAGGTAACAATGAGCAGTTCTTC. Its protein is CASRRILAGGNNEQFF.